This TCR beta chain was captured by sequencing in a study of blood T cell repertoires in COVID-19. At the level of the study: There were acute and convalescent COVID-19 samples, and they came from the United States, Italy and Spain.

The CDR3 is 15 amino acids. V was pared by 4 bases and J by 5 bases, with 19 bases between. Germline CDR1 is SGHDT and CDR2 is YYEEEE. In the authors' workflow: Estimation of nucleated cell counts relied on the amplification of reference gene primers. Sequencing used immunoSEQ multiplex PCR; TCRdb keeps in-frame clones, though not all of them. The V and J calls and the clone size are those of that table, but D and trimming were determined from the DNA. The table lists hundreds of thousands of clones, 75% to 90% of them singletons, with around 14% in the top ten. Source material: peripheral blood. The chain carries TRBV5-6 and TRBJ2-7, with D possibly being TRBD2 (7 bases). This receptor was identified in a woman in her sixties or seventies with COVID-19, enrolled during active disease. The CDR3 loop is CASSPDGGLIHEQYF. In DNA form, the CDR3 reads TGTGCCAGCAGCCCCGACGGGGGGCTTATACACGAGCAGTACTTC.